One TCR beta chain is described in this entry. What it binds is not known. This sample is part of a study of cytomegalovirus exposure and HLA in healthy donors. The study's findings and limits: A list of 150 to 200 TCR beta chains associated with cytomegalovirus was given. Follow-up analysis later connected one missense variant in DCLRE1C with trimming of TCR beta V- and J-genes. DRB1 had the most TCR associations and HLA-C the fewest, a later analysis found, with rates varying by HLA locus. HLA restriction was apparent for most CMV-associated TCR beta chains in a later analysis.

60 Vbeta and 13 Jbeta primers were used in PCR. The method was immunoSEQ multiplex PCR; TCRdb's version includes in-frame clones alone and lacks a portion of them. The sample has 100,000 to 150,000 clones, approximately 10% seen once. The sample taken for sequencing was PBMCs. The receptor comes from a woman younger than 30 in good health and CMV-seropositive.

This CDR3 reads CASSDLTEAFF. Here the CDR3 DNA reads TGTGCCAGCAGTGACCTCACTGAAGCTTTCTTT. This sequence joins TRBV25-1 and TRBJ1-1, with no clear D. The CDR3 is 11 amino acids. The germline gives CDR1 MGHDK, CDR2 SYGVNS. Trimming took 3 bases from V and 4 from J, leaving 3 bases between them.